This is a list of T cell receptor beta chains from one sample in a study of CD8 T cells in Susac syndrome. Using its own MiXCR run on the immunoSEQ multiplex PCR reads, TCRdb lists one record per CDR3 protein. There are some 400,000 distinct CDR3 sequences in the sample; more than 80% occur only once, and 0.09% to 0.15% lies in the top ten. Sample: CD8+ T cells from PBMCs. These receptors were taken from a human donor with multiple sclerosis. CDR3s include the opening cysteine and the closing phenylalanine or tryptophan. The D gene is left open where the match is weak. Expanded clones are given a class, and other clones once, few, many or no size at all.

V gene	J gene	D gene	clone size	CDR3 protein	CDR3 DNA
TRBV7-2	TRBJ2-1	TRBD2	.	CASSGVPYNEQFF	TGTGCCAGTAGCGGGGTCCCCTACAATGAGCAGTTCTTC
TRBV6-1	TRBJ1-2	.	.	CASGNDFF	TGTGCCAGCGGAAACGATTTCTTC
TRBV2	TRBJ1-6	.	.	CASSEEGRYNSPLHF	TGTGCCAGCAGTGAAGAGGGGCGGTATAATTCACCCCTCCACTTT
TRBV28	TRBJ1-2	TRBD1	.	CASRRQGLINYGYTF	TGTGCCAGCAGAAGACAGGGTTTGATTAACTATGGCTACACCTTC
TRBV10-3	TRBJ2-7	.	.	CAISESRGDEQYF	TGTGCCATCAGTGAGTCGAGGGGGGACGAGCAGTACTTC
TRBV6-5	TRBJ2-6	TRBD1	once	CASSSGTVLSGANVLTF	TGTGCCAGCAGTTCCGGGACAGTTCTCTCTGGGGCCAACGTCCTGACTTTC
TRBV9	TRBJ1-5	.	.	CASSAWDTPSNQPQHF	TGTGCCAGCAGCGCCTGGGACACCCCTAGCAATCAGCCCCAGCATTTT
TRBV7-9	TRBJ2-7	TRBD2	once	CASRRTSGRSSSHEQYF	TGTGCCAGCAGGCGGACTAGCGGGAGATCATCCTCCCACGAGCAGTACTTC
TRBV5-1	TRBJ2-5	.	.	CASSFSYRQETQYF	TGCGCCAGCAGCTTCTCCTACAGACAAGAGACCCAGTACTTC
TRBV5-1	TRBJ2-7	TRBD1	.	CASSTGTGEDEQYF	TGCGCCAGCAGCACGGGGACAGGGGAGGACGAGCAGTACTTC
TRBV20-1	TRBJ2-7	.	.	CSARDPRTESAEQYF	TGCAGTGCTAGAGATCCCAGGACAGAAAGCGCCGAGCAGTACTTC
TRBV28	TRBJ2-1	.	once	CASSDSPYSYNEQFF	TGTGCCAGCAGTGACAGCCCTTACTCCTACAATGAGCAGTTCTTC
TRBV4-1	TRBJ2-2	.	.	CASSQGDPNTGELFF	TGCGCCAGCAGCCAAGGAGACCCGAACACCGGGGAGCTGTTTTTT
TRBV6-2/TRBV6-3	TRBJ2-3	.	.	CASSYSAADGDVGDTQYF	TGTGCCAGCAGTTACTCTGCAGCGGATGGGGATGTAGGAGATACGCAGTATTTT
TRBV19	TRBJ2-7	TRBD2	.	CASSIALAGSYEQYF	TGTGCCAGTAGTATAGCCCTAGCGGGGAGCTACGAGCAGTACTTC
TRBV20-1	TRBJ1-5	.	.	CSAWGSGRRRNQPQHF	TGCAGTGCTTGGGGTTCGGGTAGGAGGCGGAATCAGCCCCAGCATTTT
TRBV6-5	TRBJ2-3	.	.	CASSYRPWTASTDTQYF	TGTGCCAGCAGCTACAGACCTTGGACAGCTAGCACAGATACGCAGTATTTT
TRBV5-4	TRBJ1-1	.	.	CASSLEAEGFSDTEAFF	TGTGCCAGCAGCTTGGAAGCGGAGGGGTTTTCGGACACTGAAGCTTTCTTT
TRBV15	TRBJ1-1	.	.	CATSSLTTLNTEAFF	TGTGCCACCAGCAGCCTTACCACTTTGAACACTGAAGCTTTCTTT
TRBV7-7	TRBJ1-5	.	.	CASRTGEDSNQPQHF	TGTGCCAGCAGGACGGGAGAGGATAGCAATCAGCCCCAGCATTTT